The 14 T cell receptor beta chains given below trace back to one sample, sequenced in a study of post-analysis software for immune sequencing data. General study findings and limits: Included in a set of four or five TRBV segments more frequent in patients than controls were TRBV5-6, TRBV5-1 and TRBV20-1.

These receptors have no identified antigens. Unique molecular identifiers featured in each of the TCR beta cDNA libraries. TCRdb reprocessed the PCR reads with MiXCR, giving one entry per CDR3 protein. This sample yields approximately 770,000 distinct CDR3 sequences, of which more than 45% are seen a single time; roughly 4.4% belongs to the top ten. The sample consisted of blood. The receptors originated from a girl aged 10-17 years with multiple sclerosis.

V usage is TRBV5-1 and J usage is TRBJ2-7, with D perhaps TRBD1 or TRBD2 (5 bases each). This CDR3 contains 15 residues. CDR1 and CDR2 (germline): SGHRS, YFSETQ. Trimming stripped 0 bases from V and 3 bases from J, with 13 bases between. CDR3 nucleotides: TGCGCCAGCAGCTTGGTCCGGGACGGTCTCTACGAGCAGTACTTC. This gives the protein CASSLVRDGLYEQYF.

The CDR3 bases are TGTGCCAGCAGTTTGAAGGGACACAACTATGGCTACACCTTC. Amino acids: CASSLKGHNYGYTF. The rearrangement links TRBV12-3 or TRBV12-4 to TRBJ1-2, with D tentatively TRBD1 (6 bases). V shed 3 bases and J shed 2 bases, with 10 bases lying between them. CDR3 size: 14 residues.

The CDR3 DNA sequence: TGTGCCAGCAGTTTCCCGGGACTCCCTCGCAATGAGCAGTACTTC. It is translated as CASSFPGLPRNEQYF. V is TRBV6-5 and J is TRBJ2-5, with a tentative D call TRBD2 (6 bases). Germline lookup yields CDR1 MNHEY and CDR2 SVGAGI. This CDR3 has 15 amino acids. V was clipped by 4 bases and J by 11 bases, with 23 bases between them.

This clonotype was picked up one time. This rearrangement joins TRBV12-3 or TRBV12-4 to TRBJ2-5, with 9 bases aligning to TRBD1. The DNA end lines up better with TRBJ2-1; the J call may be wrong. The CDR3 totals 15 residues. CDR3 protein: CASSDPGTGKETQFF. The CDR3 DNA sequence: TGTGCCAGCAGCGATCCCGGGACAGGGAAAGAGACCCAGTTCTTC.

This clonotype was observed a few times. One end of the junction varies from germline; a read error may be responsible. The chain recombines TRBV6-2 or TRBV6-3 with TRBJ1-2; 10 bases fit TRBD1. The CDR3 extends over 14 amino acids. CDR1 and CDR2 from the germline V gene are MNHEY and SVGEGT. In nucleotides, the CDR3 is TGTGCCAGCAGTTCCCGGACAGGGGGGTCTGGCTATACCTTC. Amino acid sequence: CASSSRTGGSGYTF.

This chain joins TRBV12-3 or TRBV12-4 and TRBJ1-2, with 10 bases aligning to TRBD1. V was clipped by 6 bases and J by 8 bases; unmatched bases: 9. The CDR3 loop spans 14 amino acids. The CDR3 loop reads CASSPGGTGVGYTF. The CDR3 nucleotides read TGTGCCAGCAGCCCAGGCGGGACAGGGGTAGGCTACACCTTC.

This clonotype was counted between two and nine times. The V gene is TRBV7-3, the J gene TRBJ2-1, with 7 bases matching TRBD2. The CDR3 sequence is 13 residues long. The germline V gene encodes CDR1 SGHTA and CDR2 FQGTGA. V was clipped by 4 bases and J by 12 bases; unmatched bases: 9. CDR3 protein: CASSSKGLSGQFF. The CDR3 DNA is TGTGCCAGCAGCTCAAAGGGACTATCCGGGCAGTTCTTC.

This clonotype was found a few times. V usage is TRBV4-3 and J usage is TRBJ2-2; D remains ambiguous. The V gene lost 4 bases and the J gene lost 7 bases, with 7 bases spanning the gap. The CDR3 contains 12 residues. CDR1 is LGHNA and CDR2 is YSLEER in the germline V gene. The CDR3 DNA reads TGCGCCAGCAGCCTTAATTACGGGGAGCTGTTTTTT. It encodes CASSLNYGELFF.

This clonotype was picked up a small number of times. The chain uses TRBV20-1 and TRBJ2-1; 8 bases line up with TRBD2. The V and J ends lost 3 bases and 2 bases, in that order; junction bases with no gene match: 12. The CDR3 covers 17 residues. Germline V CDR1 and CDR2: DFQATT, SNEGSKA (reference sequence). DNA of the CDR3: TGCAGTGCTAGTGACTCTAGCGGGTCCCCAGCCTACAATGAGCAGTTCTTC. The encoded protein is CSASDSSGSPAYNEQFF.

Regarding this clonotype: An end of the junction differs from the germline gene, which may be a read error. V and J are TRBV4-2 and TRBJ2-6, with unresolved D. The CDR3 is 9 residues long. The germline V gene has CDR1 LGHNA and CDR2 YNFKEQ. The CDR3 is CASSQVLSF. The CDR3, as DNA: TGTGCCAGCAGCCAGGTCCTGAGTTTC.

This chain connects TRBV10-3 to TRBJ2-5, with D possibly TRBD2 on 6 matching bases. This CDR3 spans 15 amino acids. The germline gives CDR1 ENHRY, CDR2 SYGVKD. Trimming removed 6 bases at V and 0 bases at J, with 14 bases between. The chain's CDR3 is CAISAWRGDQETQYF. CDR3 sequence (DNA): TGTGCCATCAGCGCCTGGAGGGGAGACCAAGAGACCCAGTACTTC.

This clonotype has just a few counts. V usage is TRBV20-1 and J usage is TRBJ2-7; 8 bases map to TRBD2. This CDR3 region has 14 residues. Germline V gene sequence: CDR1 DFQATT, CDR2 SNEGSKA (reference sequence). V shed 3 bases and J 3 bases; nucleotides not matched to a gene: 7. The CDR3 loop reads CSARRLAGLYEQYF. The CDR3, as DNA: TGCAGTGCTAGGAGGCTAGCGGGTCTCTACGAGCAGTACTTC.

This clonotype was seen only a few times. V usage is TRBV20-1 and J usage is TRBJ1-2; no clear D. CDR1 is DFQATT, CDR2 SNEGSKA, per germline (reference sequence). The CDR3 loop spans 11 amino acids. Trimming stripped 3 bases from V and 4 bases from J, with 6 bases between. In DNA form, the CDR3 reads TGCAGTGCTAGTTGGGGCTATGGCTACACCTTC. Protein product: CSASWGYGYTF.

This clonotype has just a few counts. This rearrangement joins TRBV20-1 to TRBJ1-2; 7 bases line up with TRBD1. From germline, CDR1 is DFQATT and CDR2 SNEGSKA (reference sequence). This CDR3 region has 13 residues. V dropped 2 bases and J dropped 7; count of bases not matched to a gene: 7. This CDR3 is CSARRGQASGYTF. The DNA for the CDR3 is TGCAGTGCTAGACGAGGACAGGCTTCTGGCTACACCTTC.